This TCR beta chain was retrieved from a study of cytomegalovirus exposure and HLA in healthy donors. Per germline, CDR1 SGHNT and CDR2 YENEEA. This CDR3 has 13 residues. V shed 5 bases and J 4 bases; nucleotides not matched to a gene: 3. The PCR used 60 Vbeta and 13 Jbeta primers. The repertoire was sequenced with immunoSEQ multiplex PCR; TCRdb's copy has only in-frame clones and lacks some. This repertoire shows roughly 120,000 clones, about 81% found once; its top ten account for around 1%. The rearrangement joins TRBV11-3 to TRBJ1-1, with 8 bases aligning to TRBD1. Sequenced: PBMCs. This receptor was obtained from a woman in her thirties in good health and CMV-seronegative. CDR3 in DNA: TGTGCCAGCAGCCTCACAGGGGGCACTGAAGCTTTCTTT. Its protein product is CASSLTGGTEAFF.